There are a few counts of the clone carrying this T cell receptor beta chain. Its antigen is undetermined. Researchers reported that TCR beta cDNA libraries carried unique molecular identifiers. With 1 to 10 million T cells as the source, approximately 450,000 cDNA molecules resulted. TCRdb called the PCR reads again in MiXCR, with one record for every CDR3 protein. The repertoire holds 430,000 or so distinct CDR3 sequences, with approximately 42% as singletons. The data were taken from a study of post-analysis software for immune sequencing data. Whole-study results and caveats: Significantly decreased normalized Chao1 diversity was recorded for multiple sclerosis patients relative to controls.

The sequencing sample was made of blood. This sequence was found in a girl aged 2-10 years with multiple sclerosis.

The CDR3 loop is CASSPFGLRTSYEQYF. The DNA for the CDR3 is TGTGCCAGCAGCCCATTCGGACTTCGAACGTCCTACGAGCAGTACTTC. The V call is TRBV7-9, the J call TRBJ2-7; perhaps TRBD2 as D (5 bases). The CDR3 contains 16 residues. The V end lost 5 bases, the J end lost 1 base, and 18 bases lay between the germline ends. Per the germline V gene, CDR1 is SEHNR and CDR2 is FQNEAQ (reference sequence).